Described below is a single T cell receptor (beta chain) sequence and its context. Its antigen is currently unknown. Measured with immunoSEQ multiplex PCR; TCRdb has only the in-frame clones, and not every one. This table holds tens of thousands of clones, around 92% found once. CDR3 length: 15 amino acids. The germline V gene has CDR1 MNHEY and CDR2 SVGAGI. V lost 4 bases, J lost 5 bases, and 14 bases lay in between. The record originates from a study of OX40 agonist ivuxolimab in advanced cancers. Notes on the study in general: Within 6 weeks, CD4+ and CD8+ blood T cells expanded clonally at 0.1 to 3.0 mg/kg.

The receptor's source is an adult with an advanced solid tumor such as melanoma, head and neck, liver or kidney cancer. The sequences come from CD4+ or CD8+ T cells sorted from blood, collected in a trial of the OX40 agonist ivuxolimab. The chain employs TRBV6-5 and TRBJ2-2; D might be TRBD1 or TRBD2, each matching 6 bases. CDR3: CASSSVQGLTGELFF. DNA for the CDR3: TGTGCCAGCAGTTCCGTACAGGGACTTACCGGGGAGCTGTTTTTT.